This T cell receptor (beta chain) was recovered during a study of beta chain features in type 1 diabetes. Germline V gene data show CDR1 as LGHNA and CDR2 as YNFKEQ. V lost 6 bases to trimming and J lost 0 bases, with 10 bases between them. The CDR3 extends over 14 amino acids. Cells sorted by CD45RO/CCR7/CD25/CD127/CD95/CD27 comprised CD4+ naive, central memory, regulatory and stem cell-like memory cells. Every bit of the isolated RNA underwent reverse transcription, so sequencing read expressed TCRB transcripts. The method was immunoSEQ multiplex PCR; TCRdb's version includes in-frame clones alone and lacks a portion of them. Here the sample spans about 140,000 clones, less than 9% being singletons.

Sequencing input: central memory CD4+ T cells from blood. The chain combines TRBV4-2 with TRBJ2-3; D may be TRBD2 (6 bases). The clonotype was recovered from a young woman in good health. CDR3 region: CASRVAASTDTQYF. In DNA, the CDR3 is TGTGCCAGCAGGGTAGCGGCTAGCACAGATACGCAGTATTTT.